The next 11 T cell receptor beta chains were all read from a single sample in a study of response to subunit inactivated influenza vaccine. TCRdb redid the calling of the RT-PCR reads with MiXCR, one entry per CDR3 protein. In the table there are around 580,000 distinct CDR3 sequences, about 10% of which are singletons. This material consisted of PBMCs from blood, taken on the day of vaccination. Source of these receptors: a man in his fifties who received an inactivated influenza vaccine.

The rearrangement links TRBV7-3 to TRBJ2-1; 16 nucleotides line up with TRBD2. Germline assignment: CDR1 SGHTA and CDR2 FQGTGA. With V trimmed by 6 bases and J by 4 bases, 6 bases remained unmatched. This CDR3 region has 17 residues. CDR3 loop: CASSSGTSGRAYNEQFF. CDR3 sequence (DNA): TGTGCCAGCAGTTCCGGGACTAGCGGGAGGGCATACAATGAGCAGTTCTTC. The variable domain in full, completed from reference TRBV7-3 and TRBJ2-1, reads GAGVSQTPSNKVTEKGKYVELRCDPISGHTALYWYRQSLGQGPEFLIYFQGTGAADDSGLPNDRFFAVRPEGSVSTLKIQRTERGDSAVYLCASSSGTSGRAYNEQFFGPGTRLTVL.

V is TRBV2 and J is TRBJ1-1; no definite D call. Between the trimmed V and J ends, which lost 6 bases and 0 bases, there was a span of 14 bases. CDR3 length: 15 amino acids. Germline CDR1 and CDR2: SNHLY and FYNNEI. DNA of the CDR3: TGTGCCAGCAGGCCGGGAACTCTCATGAACACTGAAGCTTTCTTT. It encodes CASRPGTLMNTEAFF.

This clonotype was picked up many times. The CDR3 DNA reads TGTGCCAGCAGACGGAGTGGGCTGCTCTACGAGCAGTACTTC. This encodes CASRRSGLLYEQYF. The chain is built from TRBV2 and TRBJ2-7, with D uncertain. This CDR3 has 14 amino acids. The ends were cut back, 6 bases at V and 3 bases at J, with 15 bases in the middle. Germline CDR1 and CDR2: SNHLY and FYNNEI.

This clonotype was found many times. The chain combines TRBV5-1 with TRBJ1-1; D gene ambiguous. This CDR3 contains 14 residues. Germline V gene lookup returns CDR1 SGHRS and CDR2 YFSETQ. V was trimmed by 1 base and J by 1 base, leaving 8 bases between them. CDR3 amino acids: CASSLNGRNTEAFF. The CDR3, as DNA: TGCGCCAGCAGCTTGAATGGCCGGAACACTGAAGCTTTCTTT.

This clonotype appeared a few times. The rearrangement links TRBV7-8 to TRBJ2-2, with a weak D call TRBD2 (6 bases). This CDR3 has 17 residues. Germline V gives CDR1 SGHVS, CDR2 FQNEAQ. Trimming took 4 bases from V and 6 from J, leaving 21 bases between them. As DNA, the CDR3 is TGTGCCAGCAGCTCTAGTCTGCTAGCGACTTACGCCGGGGAGCTGTTTTTT. Amino acid sequence: CASSSSLLATYAGELFF.

The genes are TRBV2 and TRBJ2-1; 7 bases align to TRBD1. The trim removed 4 bases at V and 8 bases at J, leaving 11 bases unmatched. CDR1 is SNHLY, CDR2 FYNNEI, per germline. The length of the CDR3 is 15 residues. The CDR3: CASSVFWDSFDEQFF. The CDR3 DNA reads TGTGCCAGCAGTGTTTTTTGGGACAGTTTCGATGAGCAGTTCTTC.

Ten or more counts support this clonotype. The chain has TRBV3-1 and TRBJ2-7, with D perhaps TRBD2 (6 bases). V lost 4 bases to trimming and J lost 2 bases, with 9 bases between them. Looked up from germline, CDR1 is LGHDT and CDR2 is YNNKEL (reference sequence). This CDR3 has 13 amino acids. CDR3 region: CASSLTGAYEQYF. CDR3 bases: TGTGCCAGCAGCCTTACGGGAGCCTACGAGCAGTACTTC.

This clonotype was seen a few times. This chain's CDR3 is CASRDRGGSYNEQFF. The CDR3 DNA reads as TGCGCCAGCAGAGACAGGGGAGGCTCCTACAATGAGCAGTTCTTC. J is TRBJ2-1 and V is TRBV5-1; 8 nucleotides align to TRBD1. Germline V CDR1 and CDR2: SGHRS, YFSETQ. V lost 5 bases and J lost 0; bases outside the gene matches: 4. The CDR3 is 15 amino acids.

The gene calls are TRBV20-1 and TRBJ1-5, with 7 bases fitting TRBD1. This CDR3 contains 16 residues. V trimming: 2 bases; J trimming: 7 bases; junction bases outside the gene matches: 14. Per the germline V gene, CDR1 is DFQATT and CDR2 is SNEGSKA (reference sequence). Here the CDR3 DNA reads TGCAGTGCTAGACGCGGGACAGACCTCCTCGGACAGCCCCAGCATTTT. Protein: CSARRGTDLLGQPQHF.

CDR3 DNA sequence: TGTGCCAGCTCACCTCCGTCGACCCTAGCGGGAGTGGGGACCCAGTACTTC. This encodes CASSPPSTLAGVGTQYF. This chain joins TRBV18 and TRBJ2-5; TRBD2 matches 10 bases. Per germline, CDR1 KGHSH and CDR2 LQKENI. The V gene end was trimmed by 3 bases and the J gene end by 7 bases; junction bases not matched to a gene: 14. The CDR3 runs to 17 residues.

Points on this clonotype: The junction shows a germline mismatch at one end, possibly a read error. The chain carries TRBV29-1 and TRBJ2-1, with D perhaps matching TRBD2 (5 bases). Germline V CDR1 and CDR2: SQVTM, ANQGSEA. CDR3 size: 14 residues. CDR3 sequence: CIVEGGSAYNEQFF. CDR3 nucleotides: TGCATCGTTGAAGGAGGCAGTGCCTACAATGAGCAGTTCTTC.